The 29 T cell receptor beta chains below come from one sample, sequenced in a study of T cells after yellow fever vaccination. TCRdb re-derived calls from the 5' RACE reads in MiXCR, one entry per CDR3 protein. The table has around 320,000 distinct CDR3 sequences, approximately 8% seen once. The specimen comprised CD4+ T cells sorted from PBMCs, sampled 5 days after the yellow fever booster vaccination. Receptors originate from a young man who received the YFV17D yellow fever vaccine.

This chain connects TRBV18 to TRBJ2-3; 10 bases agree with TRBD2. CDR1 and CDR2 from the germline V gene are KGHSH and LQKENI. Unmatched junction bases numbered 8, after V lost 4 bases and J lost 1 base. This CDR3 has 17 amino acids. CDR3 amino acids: CASSRGGLAEGTDTQYF. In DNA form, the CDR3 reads TGTGCCAGCTCACGAGGCGGACTAGCGGAGGGCACAGATACGCAGTATTTT.

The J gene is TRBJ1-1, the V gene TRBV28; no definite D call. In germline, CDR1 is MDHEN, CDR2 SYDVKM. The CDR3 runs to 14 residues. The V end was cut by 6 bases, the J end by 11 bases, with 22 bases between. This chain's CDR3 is CASSYSVSPTGAFF. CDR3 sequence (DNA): TGTGCCAGCAGCTATTCAGTTTCTCCTACGGGGGCTTTCTTT.

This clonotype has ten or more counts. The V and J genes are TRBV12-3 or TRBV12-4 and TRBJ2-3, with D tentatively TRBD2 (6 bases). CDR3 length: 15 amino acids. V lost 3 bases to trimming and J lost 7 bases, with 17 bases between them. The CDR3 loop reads CASSLKGLLTNTQYF. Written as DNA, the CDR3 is TGTGCCAGCAGTTTGAAGGGACTCCTCACTAATACGCAGTATTTT.

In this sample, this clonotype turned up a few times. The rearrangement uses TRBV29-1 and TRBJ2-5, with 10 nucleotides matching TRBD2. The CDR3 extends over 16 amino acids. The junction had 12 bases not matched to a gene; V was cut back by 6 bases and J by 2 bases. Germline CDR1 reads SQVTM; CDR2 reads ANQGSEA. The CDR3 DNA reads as TGCAGCGTGAAAAGGGTACTAGCGGGGACACAAGAGACCCAGTACTTC. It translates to CSVKRVLAGTQETQYF.

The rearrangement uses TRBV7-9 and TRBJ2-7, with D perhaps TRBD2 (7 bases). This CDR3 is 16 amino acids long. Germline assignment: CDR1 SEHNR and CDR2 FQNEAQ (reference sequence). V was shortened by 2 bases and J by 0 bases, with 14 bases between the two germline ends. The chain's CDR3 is CASSLYGGRNSYEQYF. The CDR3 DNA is TGTGCCAGCAGCTTATACGGGGGGCGAAACTCCTACGAGCAGTACTTC.

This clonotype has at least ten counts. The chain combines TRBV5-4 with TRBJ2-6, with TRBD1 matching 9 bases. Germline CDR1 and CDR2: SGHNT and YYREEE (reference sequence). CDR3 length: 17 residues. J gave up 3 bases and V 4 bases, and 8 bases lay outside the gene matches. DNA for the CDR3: TGTGCCAGCAGCCCGGGGGACAGGGTAAATGGGGCCAACGTCCTGACTTTC. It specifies CASSPGDRVNGANVLTF. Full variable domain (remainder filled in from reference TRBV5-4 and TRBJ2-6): ETGVTQSPTHLIKTRGQQVTLRCSSQSGHNTVSWYQQALGQGPQFIFQYYREEENGRGNFPPRFSGLQFPNYSSELNVNALELDDSALYLCASSPGDRVNGANVLTFGAGSRLTVL.

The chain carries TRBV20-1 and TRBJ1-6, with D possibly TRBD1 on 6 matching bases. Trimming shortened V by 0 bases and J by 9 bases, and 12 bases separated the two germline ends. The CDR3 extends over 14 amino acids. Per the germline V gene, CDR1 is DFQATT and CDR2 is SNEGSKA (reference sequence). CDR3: CSARDPATGSPLHF. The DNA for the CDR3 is TGCAGTGCTAGAGATCCCGCGACAGGTTCACCCCTCCACTTT.

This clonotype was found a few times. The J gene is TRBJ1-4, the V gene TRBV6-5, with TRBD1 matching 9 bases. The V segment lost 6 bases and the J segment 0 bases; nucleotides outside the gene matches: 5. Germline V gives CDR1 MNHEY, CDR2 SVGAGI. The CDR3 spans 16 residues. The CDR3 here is CASSGQGMATNEKLFF. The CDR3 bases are TGTGCCAGCAGCGGACAGGGGATGGCAACTAATGAAAAACTGTTTTTT.

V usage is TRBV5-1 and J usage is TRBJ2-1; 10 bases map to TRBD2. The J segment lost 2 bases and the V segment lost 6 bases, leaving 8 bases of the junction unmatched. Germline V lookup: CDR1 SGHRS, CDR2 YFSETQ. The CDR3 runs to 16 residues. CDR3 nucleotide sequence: TGCGCCAGCACCAAGGACGGGACTAGCGCCTACAATGAGCAGTTCTTC. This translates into CASTKDGTSAYNEQFF.

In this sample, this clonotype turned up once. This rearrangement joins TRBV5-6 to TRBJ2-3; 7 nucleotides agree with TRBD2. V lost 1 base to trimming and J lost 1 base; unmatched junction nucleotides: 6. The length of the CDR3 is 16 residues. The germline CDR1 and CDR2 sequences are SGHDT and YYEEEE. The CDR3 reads CASSLKAGWGTDTQYF. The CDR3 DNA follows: TGTGCCAGCAGCTTGAAAGCGGGGTGGGGCACAGATACGCAGTATTTT. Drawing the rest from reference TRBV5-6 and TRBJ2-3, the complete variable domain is DAGVTQSPTHLIKTRGQQVTLRCSPKSGHDTVSWYQQALGQGPQFIFQYYEEEERQRGNFPDRFSGHQFPNYSSELNVNALLLGDSALYLCASSLKAGWGTDTQYFGPGTRLTVL.

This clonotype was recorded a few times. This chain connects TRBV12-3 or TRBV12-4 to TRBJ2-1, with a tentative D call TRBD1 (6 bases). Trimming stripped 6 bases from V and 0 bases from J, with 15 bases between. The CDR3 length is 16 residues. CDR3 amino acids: CASRSRGPSSYNEQFF. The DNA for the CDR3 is TGTGCCAGCAGGTCCAGGGGACCCAGCTCCTACAATGAGCAGTTCTTC.

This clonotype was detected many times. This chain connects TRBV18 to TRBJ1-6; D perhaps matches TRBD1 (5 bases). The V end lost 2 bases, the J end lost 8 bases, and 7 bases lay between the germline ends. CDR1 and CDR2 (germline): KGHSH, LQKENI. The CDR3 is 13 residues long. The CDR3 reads CASSPGGDSPLHF. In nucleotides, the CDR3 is TGTGCCAGCTCACCAGGGGGGGATTCACCCCTCCACTTT.

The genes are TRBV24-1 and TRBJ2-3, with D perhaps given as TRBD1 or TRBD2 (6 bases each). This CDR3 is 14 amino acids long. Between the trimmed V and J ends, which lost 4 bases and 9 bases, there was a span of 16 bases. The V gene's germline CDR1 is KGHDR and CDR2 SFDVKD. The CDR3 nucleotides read TGTGCCACCAGTGAAGAGGGGGGCCCAGGAACGCAGTATTTT. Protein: CATSEEGGPGTQYF.

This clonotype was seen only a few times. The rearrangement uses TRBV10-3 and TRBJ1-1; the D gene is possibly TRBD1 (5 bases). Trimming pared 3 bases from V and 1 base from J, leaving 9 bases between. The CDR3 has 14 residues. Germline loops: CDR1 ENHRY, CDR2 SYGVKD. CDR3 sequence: CAISDPTANTEAFF. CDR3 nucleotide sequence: TGTGCCATCAGTGACCCGACAGCGAACACTGAAGCTTTCTTT.

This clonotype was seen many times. The CDR3 loop is CASSSGLATDTQYF. The DNA for the CDR3 is TGTGCCAGCAGCTCCGGACTAGCAACAGATACGCAGTATTTT. V usage is TRBV7-3 and J usage is TRBJ2-3; 8 bases align to TRBD2. J lost 3 bases, V lost 4 bases, and 3 bases had no gene match. Per the germline V gene, CDR1 is SGHTA and CDR2 is FQGTGA. This CDR3 comprises 14 residues.

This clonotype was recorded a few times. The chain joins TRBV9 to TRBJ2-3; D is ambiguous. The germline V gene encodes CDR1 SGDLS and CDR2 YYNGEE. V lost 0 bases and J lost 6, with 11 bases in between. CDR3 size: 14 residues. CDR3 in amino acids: CASSVDRNSDTQYF. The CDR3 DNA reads TGTGCCAGCAGCGTAGATCGAAATTCCGATACGCAGTATTTT.

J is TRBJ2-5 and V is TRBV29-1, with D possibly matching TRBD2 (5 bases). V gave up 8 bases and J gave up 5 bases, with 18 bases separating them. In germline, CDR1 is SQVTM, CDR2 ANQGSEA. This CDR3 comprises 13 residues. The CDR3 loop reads CSLAGGLGETQYF. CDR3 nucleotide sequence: TGCAGCCTTGCGGGTGGATTGGGTGAGACCCAGTACTTC.

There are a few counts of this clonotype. CDR3 region: CASSFASPAYQPQHF. DNA for the CDR3: TGTGCCAGCAGTTTCGCTTCCCCGGCTTATCAGCCCCAGCATTTT. V gene TRBV12-3 or TRBV12-4 combines with J gene TRBJ1-5; no firm D call. Trimming cost V 3 bases and J 5 bases, with 14 bases left between them. The CDR3 totals 15 residues.

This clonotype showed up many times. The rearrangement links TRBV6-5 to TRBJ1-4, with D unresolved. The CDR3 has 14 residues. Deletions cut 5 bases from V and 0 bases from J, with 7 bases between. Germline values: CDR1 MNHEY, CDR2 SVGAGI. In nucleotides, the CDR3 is TGTGCCAGCAGTAGGAGGGCAACTAATGAAAAACTGTTTTTT. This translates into CASSRRATNEKLFF.

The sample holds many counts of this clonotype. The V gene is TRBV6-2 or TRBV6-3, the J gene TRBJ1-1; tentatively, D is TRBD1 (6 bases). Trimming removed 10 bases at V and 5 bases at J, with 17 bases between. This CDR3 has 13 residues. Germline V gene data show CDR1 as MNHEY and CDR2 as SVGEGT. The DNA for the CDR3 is TGTGCCACCACCTCTAATAGGGGGACTGAAGCTTTCTTT. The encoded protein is CATTSNRGTEAFF.

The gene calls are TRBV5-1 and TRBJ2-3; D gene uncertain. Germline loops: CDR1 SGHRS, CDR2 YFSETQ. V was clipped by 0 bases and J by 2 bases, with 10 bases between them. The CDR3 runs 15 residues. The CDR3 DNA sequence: TGCGCCAGCAGCTTGGAAGCGACACCCACAGATACGCAGTATTTT. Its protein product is CASSLEATPTDTQYF.

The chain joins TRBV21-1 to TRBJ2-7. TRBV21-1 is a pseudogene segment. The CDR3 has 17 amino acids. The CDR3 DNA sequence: TGTGCCAGCAGCAAAGAACAGTCAGGACAGGATCCCTACGAGCAGTACGTC. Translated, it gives CASSKEQSGQDPYEQYV.

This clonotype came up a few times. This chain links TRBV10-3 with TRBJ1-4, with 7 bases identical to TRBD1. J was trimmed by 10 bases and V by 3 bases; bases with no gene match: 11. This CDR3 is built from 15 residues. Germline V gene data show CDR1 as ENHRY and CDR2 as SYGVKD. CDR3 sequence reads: CAISDPTGRGRKLFF. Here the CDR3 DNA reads TGTGCCATCAGTGACCCGACAGGGAGGGGGAGAAAACTGTTTTTT.

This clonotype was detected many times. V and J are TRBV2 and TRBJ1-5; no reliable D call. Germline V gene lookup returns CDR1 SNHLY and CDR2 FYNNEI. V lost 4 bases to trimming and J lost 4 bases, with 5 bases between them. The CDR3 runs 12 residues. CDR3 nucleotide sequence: TGTGCCAGCAGTGGAGGTAATCAGCCCCAGCATTTT. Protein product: CASSGGNQPQHF.

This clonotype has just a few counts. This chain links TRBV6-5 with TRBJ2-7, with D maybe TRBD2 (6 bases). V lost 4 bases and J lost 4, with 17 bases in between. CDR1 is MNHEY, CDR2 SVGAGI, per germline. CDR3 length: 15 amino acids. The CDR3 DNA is TGTGCCAGCAGTTCTCTCGGGACTGGAAAGTACGAGCAGTACTTC. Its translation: CASSSLGTGKYEQYF.

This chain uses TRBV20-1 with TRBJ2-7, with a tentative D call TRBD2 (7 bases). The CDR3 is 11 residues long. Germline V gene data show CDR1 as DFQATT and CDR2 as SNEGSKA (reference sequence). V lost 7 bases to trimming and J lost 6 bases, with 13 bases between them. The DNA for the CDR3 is TGCAGTGGGGTAGGGGGGGTCGAGCAGTACGTC. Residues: CSGVGGVEQYV.

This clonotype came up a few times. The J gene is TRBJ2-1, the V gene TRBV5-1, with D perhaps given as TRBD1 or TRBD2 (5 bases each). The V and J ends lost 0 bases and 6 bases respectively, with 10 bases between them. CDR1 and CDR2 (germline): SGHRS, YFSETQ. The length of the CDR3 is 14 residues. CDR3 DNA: TGCGCCAGCAGCTTGGACCGGGACGGCAATGAGCAGTTCTTC. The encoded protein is CASSLDRDGNEQFF.

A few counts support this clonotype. CDR3 sequence (DNA): TGTGCCAGCAGCGTACGTCCGGGGTTGGCCAAAAACATTCAGTACTTC. Amino acid sequence: CASSVRPGLAKNIQYF. This sequence joins TRBV9 and TRBJ2-4, with a tentative D call TRBD2 (5 bases). CDR3 size: 16 residues. CDR1 is SGDLS, CDR2 YYNGEE, per germline. Trimming took 1 base from V and 1 from J, leaving 12 bases between them. Combining the CDR3 with reference TRBV9 and TRBJ2-4 gives the whole variable domain DSGVTQTPKHLITATGQRVTLRCSPRSGDLSVYWYQQSLDQGLQFLIQYYNGEERAKGNILERFSAQQFPDLHSELNLSSLELGDSALYFCASSVRPGLAKNIQYFGAGTRLSVL.

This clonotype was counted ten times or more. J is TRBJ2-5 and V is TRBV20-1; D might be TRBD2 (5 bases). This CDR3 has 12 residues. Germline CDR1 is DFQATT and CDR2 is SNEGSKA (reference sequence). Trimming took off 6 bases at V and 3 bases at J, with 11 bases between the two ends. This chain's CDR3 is CSALRGEETQYF. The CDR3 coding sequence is TGCAGTGCGCTTCGGGGTGAAGAGACCCAGTACTTC.